This T cell receptor beta chain was identified during a study of cytotoxic CD8 clonotypes in ibrutinib-treated CLL. For the study at large: After median roughly 68 months, approximately 14 stayed in remission, approximately twelve progressed; responses around 24 partial, 2 complete.

Germline values: CDR1 LGHNA, CDR2 YNFKEQ. This CDR3 is built from 13 residues. The V end lost 6 bases, the J end lost 5 bases, and 11 bases lay between the germline ends. General study findings and limits: Patients had baseline clonality above age-matched healthy donors, and this clonality moved with circulating CD8+ T-cell counts.

To note about this clone: The antigen is not known.

Assay used: immunoSEQ multiplex PCR; TCRdb lists only in-frame clones, some missing. There are roughly 15,000 clones in the sample; around 64% occur only once, and approximately 40% lies in the top ten. Genomic DNA in a quantity of 1.5 to 2 micrograms was derived from cryopreserved PBMCs for TCR beta libraries. The sequence derives from a human donor with chronic lymphocytic leukemia. This chain connects TRBV4-2 to TRBJ2-1; D possibly corresponds to TRBD2 (6 bases). Sequencing used PBMCs, obtained before ibrutinib treatment. CDR3 region: CASRNPSDNEQFF. CDR3 in DNA: TGTGCCAGCAGAAACCCTAGCGACAATGAGCAGTTCTTC.